This T cell receptor beta chain is drawn from a study of cytomegalovirus exposure and HLA in healthy donors listed by TCRdb under 2017. For the study in its entirety: An earlier analysis of several hundred of the donors reported 250 to 350 Gb of sequence data and 117 million unique TCR beta sequences obtained from some 200 million T cells. Roughly 320 gigabases of sequencing data and around 80 million unique TCR sequences made up an early release that covered several hundred HLA-typed donors. Of the 300 to 500 genotyped donors, less than 85% were placed in the genetic ancestry cluster associated with self-reported Caucasian donors. The aim of the study was to test whether cataloging public T cell receptors could identify signatures of past pathogen exposure. The study profiled the T cell repertoires of around 700 subjects by immunosequencing and related them to cytomegalovirus serostatus. In addition to the first cohort of 650 to 800 subjects, a separate validation cohort of some 120 different subjects was used. The study combined high-throughput TCR immunosequencing, statistical association of individual TCRs with disease status, and machine learning to predict cytomegalovirus infection status. A later analysis re-examined previously published TCR beta repertoires from roughly 720 donors and added high-resolution HLA genotyping to investigate patterns of TCR occurrence. Rather than using new phenotypic data, the later analysis identified candidate immune exposures from TCR beta sequences and from how often those sequences occurred across donors. To decide whether each TCR beta V gene segment behaved as functional or pseudogenic, an earlier analysis of some 580 of the donors relied on high-throughput TCR beta sequencing. Donor age, sex, ethnicity and CMV serostatus were compiled together with the repertoire data. A later genetic analysis used genome-wide SNP genotypes for about three fifths of the 666 donors, treating that subset as a discovery cohort. All discovery cohort repertoires had been generated using a single sequencing platform. Class I and class II HLA loci were covered by the typing at four-digit resolution. The number of donors typed differed by locus, with about 629-640 for A, B, C, DRB1 and DQB1, roughly 550 for DQA1, 600 to 610 for DPA1, and over 400 for DPB1. Because of strong linkage in the cohort, 5 or 6 DR-DQ haplotypes were treated as single units for association and clustering. Across about 370 genotyped donors of the cohort, an average of approximately 220,000 unique TCR beta nucleotide sequences per donor were sequenced, and approximately 19% of those sequences were non-productive.

Libraries were built with the immunoSEQ multiplex PCR assay. The multiplex PCR relied on a mix of 60 forward primers for TCR Vbeta segments and 13 reverse primers for TCR Jbeta segments. The CDR3 region of rearranged TCR beta genes was amplified from genomic DNA with a multiplex PCR assay. On the Illumina HiSeq System, the amplified TCR beta libraries were sequenced as 87-base-pair reads. The paper's data handling went like this. A later analysis tallied around 87 million unique TCR beta chains across the approximately 670 repertoires, and some 12 million of those chains were shared by two or more donors. Raw reads were error-corrected and collapsed into unique sequences by a nearest-neighbor algorithm in which closely related sequences were merged to remove PCR and sequencing errors. V, D and J gene segments were assigned by aligning CDR3 sequences to IMGT reference sequences. For a sequence to be retained, at least a six-nucleotide match to both a V gene segment and a J gene segment was required. Rearrangements were called productive when the CDR3 lacked stop codons and stayed in frame with V and J; all others were non-productive. CDR3 was defined according to IMGT convention as the region running from the second conserved V-encoded cysteine to the conserved J-encoded phenylalanine. The earlier analysis of about 610 of the donors excluded any sequence lacking an unambiguous match to a single V gene segment. An earlier analysis of several hundred of the donors called V segments functional above 56.7% productive rearrangements and segregating when the between-donor standard deviation exceeded 5%. A statistical classification framework was built for diagnosing cytomegalovirus status from the catalog of TCR beta chain sequences. V and J gene assignment, in a later analysis, came from comparing TCR nucleotide sequences with IMGT/GENE-DB human TR gene sequences. The TCRdist pipeline was used in a later analysis to assign CDR3 sequences and most-parsimonious VDJ recombination scenarios. A later analysis defined each TCR beta chain by its CDR3 amino acid sequence plus V-gene family, and excluded reads lacking a unique V-gene family. In a later analysis, 500 to 700 highly shared, low-generation-probability nucleotide sequences were removed to address suspected cross-contamination and a sequencing artifact. For each public chain, a later analysis derived a clonal expansion index from normalized ranks of inferred template counts within each repertoire. In a later analysis, generation probabilities were computed using a VDJ recombination model fitted to out-of-frame rearrangements, and the results were checked against IGoR. A later analysis scored TCR-TCR, TCR-HLA and TCR-CMV co-occurrence with hypergeometric tests, applying a repertoire-size bias correction to TCR pairs. In a later analysis, false discovery rates were estimated by permuting HLA or CMV assignments 20 times. In a later analysis, co-occurring TCRs were grouped using DBSCAN, with TCRdist sequence similarity added in when clustering inside HLA-allele-positive subsets. For co-occurrence clustering, repertoires with fewer than 30,000 or more than 120,000 public chains were excluded, along with five or six repertoires with anomalous nucleotide sharing. TCRdb re-hosts the immuneACCESS table, in-frame sequences only. Its copies lack some clones; in the studies checked, an unresolved V gene accounts for under half of them, and the cause for the rest is not known. V and J calls and clone size are as listed in that table; D and trimming were resolved from the DNA. The sample includes about 160,000 clones, with approximately 80% observed a single time. The top ten hold roughly an eighth of the sample.

Broader findings and caveats from the paper: In a later analysis, most CMV-associated TCR beta chains were found to appear HLA-restricted, with HLA associations seemingly driven largely by CMV exposure. The classifier was reported to diagnose cytomegalovirus status with high specificity and sensitivity in both the original and validation cohorts. According to the authors, the approach could potentially be generalized to other disease states and immunological phenotypes. Presence/absence analyses assumed roughly uniform sequencing depth across donors, an assumption that may not hold. For the cohort, immune exposure information was limited to CMV serostatus. Across donors, most TCR sequences were observed very rarely, whereas some public TCRs were present in many individuals. In a later analysis, some 17,000 TCR beta sequences were associated with specific HLA alleles at a false discovery rate of 0.05. When HLA alleles, especially DR and DQ, strongly co-occurred, attributing TCR associations to individual alleles was difficult. Correlated functional status among segregating V segments might reflect linkage disequilibrium, but an unknown experimental factor could not be ruled out. The sequencing pipeline was judged likely to have produced a cluster of highly shared sequence variants as a technical artifact. In vitro tests confirmed that a few of the cytomegalovirus-associated TCR beta chains recognize cytomegalovirus antigens. Some IMGT-functional V segments, including TRBV6-2 and TRBV6-3, could not be told apart with the 87-base-pair reads, so those segments were excluded. A further reported finding was that TCR beta sequences accurately predicted the HLA-A and HLA-B alleles for most subjects in the first cohort. Broadly in line with IMGT annotations, most TCR beta V segments showed up in productive rearrangements about 90% or about 30% of the time in an earlier analysis of several hundred of the donors. In the study, approximately 150 TCR beta chains were listed as associated with cytomegalovirus. In a later analysis, HLA-associated TCR beta chains showed more clonal expansion and lower generation probabilities than non-associated chains that were equally common. The cohort was sequenced for TCR beta chains only, and without alpha or paired-chain data the features that could be detected were limited. Seventeen rarely observed V segments, including chromosome 9 orphons, were excluded from the earlier analysis of approximately 500 of the donors because counts were too low. In a later analysis, the rate of TCR association differed among HLA loci, with DRB1 alleles having the most associated TCRs and HLA-C alleles having the fewest. Compared with the roughly 670-donor mean, donors in an Asian-associated ancestry cluster had fewer N-insertions in productive TCRs, according to a later genetic analysis. According to a later analysis, parvovirus B19, influenza, CMV and Epstein-Barr virus appeared linked to several top co-occurrence clusters. Because some donors lacked HLA typing at each locus, the association tests relied only on the typed subset. In a later genetic analysis, a missense DCLRE1C variant was associated with V-gene and J-gene trimming of TCR beta chains, and the association was replicated in an independent cohort.

A remark on this clone: Its target antigen remains unknown. No quality values exist for individual bases; no much larger clone is one base distant.

Trimming takes 3 bases off V and 0 bases off J; junction bases not matched to a gene: 3. In the germline V gene, CDR1 corresponds to SGHTA and CDR2 to FQGNSA. The CDR3 has 15 amino acids, counting the end cysteine and phenylalanine. The retained sequence is limited to the CDR3, 45 bases, with the frame set at the first base. In total, 630 or so healthy bone marrow donors made up the cohort. Cohort members were all nominally healthy when sampled, although unrecorded immune exposures were likely present. The donor tested CMV seronegative and was one of the 352 seronegative cohort members. A peripheral blood sample was provided by each donor, and peripheral blood mononuclear cells were used for TCR beta sequencing. Genomic DNA extraction from the blood cell samples was performed with the Qiagen DNeasy Blood Extraction Kit.

What was sequenced was PBMCs. The TCR was taken from a woman aged 50 to 65 in good health and CMV-seronegative. The chain was built from TRBV7-2 and TRBJ2-7; TRBD1 aligns with 9 central bases. The DNA sequence reads TGTGCCAGCAGCTTCGGGACAGGGAGCTCCTACGAGCAGTACTTC. It translates as CASSFGTGSSYEQYF.